This T cell receptor beta chain was documented in a study of CD39 and CD103 CD8 tumor-infiltrating T cells (dated by TCRdb to 2016 to 2019). In the study overall: The repertoire comparisons shown came from four patients: one with an HPV-positive HNSCC, one with an HPV-negative HNSCC, one with ovarian cancer and one with melanoma. Deep sequencing of TCRbeta CDR3 was used to compare the repertoires of CD8 TIL subsets, defined by CD103 and CD39, with those of peripheral memory CD8 T cells. Overall study results and their limits: DP CD8 TILs appeared more oligoclonal than DN and SP CD8 TILs and blood memory CD8 T cells, with top 30 clonotypes covering roughly 50-86%. Clonotypes from DP TILs were seldom detected in blood or uninvolved lymph node, while clonotypes from DN TILs overlapped to a large extent with peripheral memory CD8 repertoires.

Genomic DNA was extracted with the DNeasy Blood and Tissue Kit from about 10,000 to 100,000 sorted cells per subset. The TCRbeta V-J or V-D-J regions were sequenced and mapped through the immunoSEQ service, and coverage above 10x per sample was achieved. The published analysis was carried out like this. The analysis included only productive rearrangements exported from the immunoSEQ Analyzer platform, and clonality was assessed using the 500 most abundant clones. To quantify how much repertoires overlapped between populations, both the Morisita-Horn similarity index and the Jaccard index were used. Morisita-Horn similarity between CD8 T-cell subset TCR repertoires was measured in a handful of cancer patients. Here the immuneACCESS table is served through TCRdb, limited to in-frame sequences with V and J called. Missing clones are a known gap in these copies; in checked studies unresolved V genes cover under half, and the rest lacks a known reason. The DNA gave D and trimming, while V, J and clone size come from that table. The table for this sample lists 7,000 to 8,500 clones; approximately 66% of them were counted only once. Together, the top ten hold around 50% of the sample.

No therapy was being received by patients at the time of sample collection, although prior treatments had ranged from chemotherapy, radiotherapy, surgery and immunotherapy to none. After thawing, cells were enriched for T lymphocytes using a negative-selection kit, and EpCAM beads were added for tumor-infiltrating lymphocytes. Memory CD8 T cells were sorted as CD8+CD4-CD45RA- cells regardless of CCR7 expression. Peripheral blood mononuclear cells were isolated by Ficoll-Paque PLUS gradient and cryopreserved before analysis. Populations were sorted on a FACSAria II to roughly 99% purity, and the cell pellets were frozen for TCR sequencing without being cultured. Sequences LNHNV (CDR1) and YYDKDF (CDR2) are obtained from the germline V gene (reference sequence). Counted from cysteine to phenylalanine, this CDR3 has 15 amino acids. Only the CDR3 region is kept as DNA, spanning 45 bases read in frame from base 1. V is shortened by 2 bases, J by 6 bases, and the region joining them spans 17 bases.

With regard to this clone: Its antigen remains undetermined. No base quality information exists; no much larger clone differs at one position.

Rearrangement joined TRBV15 to TRBJ2-7; TRBD2 is possibly the D segment (6 matching bases). Sequencing was performed on CD8+ T cells sorted from blood. This sample's cell subset or site label indicates: total memory CD8 T cells (CD45RA-CCR7+/-) from blood or uninvolved lymph node. The clonotype comes from a human donor with head and neck squamous cell carcinoma. DNA sequence: TGTGCCACCAGCAGAAGGGGAGGTTTGAAGGTCGAGCAGTACTTC. Translated, it reads CATSRRGGLKVEQYF. The CDR3 plus the reference TRBV15 and TRBJ2-7 genes for the other parts give the full variable domain: DAMVIQNPRYQVTQFGKPVTLSCSQTLNHNVMYWYQQKSSQAPKLLFHYYDKDFNNEADTPDNFQSRRPNTSFCFLDIRSPGLGDTAMYLCATSRRGGLKVEQYFGPGTRLTVT.